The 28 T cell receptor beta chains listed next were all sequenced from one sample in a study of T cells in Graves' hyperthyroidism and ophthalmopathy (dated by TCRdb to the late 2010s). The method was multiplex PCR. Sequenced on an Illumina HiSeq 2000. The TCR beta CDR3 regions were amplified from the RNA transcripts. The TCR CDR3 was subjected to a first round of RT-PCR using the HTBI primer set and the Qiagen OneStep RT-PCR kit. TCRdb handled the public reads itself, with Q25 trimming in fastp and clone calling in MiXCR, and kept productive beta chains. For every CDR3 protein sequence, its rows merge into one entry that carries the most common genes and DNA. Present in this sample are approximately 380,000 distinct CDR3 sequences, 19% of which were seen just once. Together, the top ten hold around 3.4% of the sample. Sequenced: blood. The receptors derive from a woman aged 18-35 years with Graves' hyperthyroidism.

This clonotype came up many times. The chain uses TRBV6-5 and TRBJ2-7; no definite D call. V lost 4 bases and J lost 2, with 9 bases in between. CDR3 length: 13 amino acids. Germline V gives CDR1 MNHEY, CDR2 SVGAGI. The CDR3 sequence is CASSSEETYEQYF. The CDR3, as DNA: TGTGCCAGCAGTTCCGAGGAAACCTACGAGCAGTACTTC.

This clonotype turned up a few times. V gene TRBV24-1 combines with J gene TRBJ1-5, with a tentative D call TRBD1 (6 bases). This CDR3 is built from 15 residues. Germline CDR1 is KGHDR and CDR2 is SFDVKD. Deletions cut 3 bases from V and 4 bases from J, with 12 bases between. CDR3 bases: TGTGCCACCAGTGATGCCGGGACAACTAATCAGCCCCAGCATTTT. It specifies CATSDAGTTNQPQHF.

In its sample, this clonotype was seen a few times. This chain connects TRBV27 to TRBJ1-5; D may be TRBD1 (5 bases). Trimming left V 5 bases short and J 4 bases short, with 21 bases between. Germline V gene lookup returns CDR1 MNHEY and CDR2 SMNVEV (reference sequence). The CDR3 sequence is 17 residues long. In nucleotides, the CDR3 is TGTGCCAGCAGTGCCCTTGGACACCCCTGGGGAAATCAGCCCCAGCATTTT. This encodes CASSALGHPWGNQPQHF.

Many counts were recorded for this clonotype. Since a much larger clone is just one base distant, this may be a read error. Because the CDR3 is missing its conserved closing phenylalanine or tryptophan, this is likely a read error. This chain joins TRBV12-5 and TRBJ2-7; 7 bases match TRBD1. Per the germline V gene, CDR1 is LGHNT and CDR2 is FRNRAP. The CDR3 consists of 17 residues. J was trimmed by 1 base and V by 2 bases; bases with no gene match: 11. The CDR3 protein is CASGLPFRDSSSYEQYL. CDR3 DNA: TGTGCTAGTGGTTTGCCATTCCGGGACAGTTCTTCCTACGAGCAGTACCTC.

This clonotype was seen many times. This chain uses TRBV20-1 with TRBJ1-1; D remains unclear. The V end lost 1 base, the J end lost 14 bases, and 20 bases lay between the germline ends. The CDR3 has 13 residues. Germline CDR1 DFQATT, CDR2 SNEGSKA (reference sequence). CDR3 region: CSARVGRATSAFF. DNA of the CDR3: TGCAGTGCTAGAGTAGGGCGGGCTACTTCCGCATTCTTT.

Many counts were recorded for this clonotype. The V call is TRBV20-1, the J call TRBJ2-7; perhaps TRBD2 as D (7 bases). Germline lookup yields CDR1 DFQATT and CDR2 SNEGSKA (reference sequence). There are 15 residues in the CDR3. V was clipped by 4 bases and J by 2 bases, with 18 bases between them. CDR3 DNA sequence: TGCAGTGCTACAAAAGGCTCGGGGGGCCCCTACGAGCAGTACTTC. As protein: CSATKGSGGPYEQYF.

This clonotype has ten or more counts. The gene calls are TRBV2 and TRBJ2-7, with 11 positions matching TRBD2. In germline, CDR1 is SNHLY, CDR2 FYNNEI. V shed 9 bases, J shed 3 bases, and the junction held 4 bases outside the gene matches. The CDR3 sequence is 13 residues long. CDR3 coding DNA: TGTGCCAGTCGCCTAGCGGGGGGCTACGAGCAGTACTTC. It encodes CASRLAGGYEQYF.

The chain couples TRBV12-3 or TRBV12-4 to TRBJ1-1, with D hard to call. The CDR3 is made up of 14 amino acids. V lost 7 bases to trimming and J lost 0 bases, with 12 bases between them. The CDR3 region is CASTILDLNTEAFF. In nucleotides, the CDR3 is TGTGCCAGCACTATCCTCGACCTGAACACTGAAGCTTTCTTT.

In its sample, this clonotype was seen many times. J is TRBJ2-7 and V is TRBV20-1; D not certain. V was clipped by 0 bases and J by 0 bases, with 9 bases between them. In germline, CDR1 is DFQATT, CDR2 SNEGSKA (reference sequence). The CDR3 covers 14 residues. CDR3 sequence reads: CSARDLGNSYEQYF. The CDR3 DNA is TGCAGTGCTAGAGATCTGGGGAACTCCTACGAGCAGTACTTC.

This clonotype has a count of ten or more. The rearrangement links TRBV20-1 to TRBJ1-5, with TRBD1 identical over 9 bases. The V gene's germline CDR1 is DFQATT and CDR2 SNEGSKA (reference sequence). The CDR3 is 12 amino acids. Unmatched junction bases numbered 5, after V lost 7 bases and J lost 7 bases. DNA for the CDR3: TGCAGTGGAAGACAGGGGGGACAGCCCCAGCATTTT. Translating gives CSGRQGGQPQHF.

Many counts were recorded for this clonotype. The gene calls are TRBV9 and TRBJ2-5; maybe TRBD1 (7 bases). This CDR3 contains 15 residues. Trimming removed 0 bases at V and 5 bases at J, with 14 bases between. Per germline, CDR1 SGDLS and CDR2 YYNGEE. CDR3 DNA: TGTGCCAGCAGCGTAGATGGAGGGGGCCGCGAGACCCAGTACTTC. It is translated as CASSVDGGGRETQYF. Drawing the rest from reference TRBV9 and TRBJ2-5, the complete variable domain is DSGVTQTPKHLITATGQRVTLRCSPRSGDLSVYWYQQSLDQGLQFLIQYYNGEERAKGNILERFSAQQFPDLHSELNLSSLELGDSALYFCASSVDGGGRETQYFGPGTRLLVL.

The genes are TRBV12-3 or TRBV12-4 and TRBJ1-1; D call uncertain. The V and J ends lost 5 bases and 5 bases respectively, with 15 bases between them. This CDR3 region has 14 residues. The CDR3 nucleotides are TGTGCCAGCAGTCACCTCGAGGGTCGAACTGAAGCTTTCTTT. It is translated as CASSHLEGRTEAFF.

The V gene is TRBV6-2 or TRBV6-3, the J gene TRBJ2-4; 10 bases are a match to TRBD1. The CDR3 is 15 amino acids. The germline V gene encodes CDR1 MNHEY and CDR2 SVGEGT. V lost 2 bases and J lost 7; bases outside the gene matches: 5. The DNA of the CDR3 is TGTGCCAGCAGTTACCGACGGACAGGGGGGAACATTCAGTACTTC. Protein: CASSYRRTGGNIQYF.

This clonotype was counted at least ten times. The CDR3, as DNA: TGTGCCAGCAGTTTATCCCGAGCGGTTGGCTACACCTTC. Translation gives CASSLSRAVGYTF. The chain has TRBV12-3 or TRBV12-4 and TRBJ1-2; D is undetermined. The CDR3 is 13 amino acids. The ends were cut back, 2 bases at V and 7 bases at J, with 11 bases in the middle.

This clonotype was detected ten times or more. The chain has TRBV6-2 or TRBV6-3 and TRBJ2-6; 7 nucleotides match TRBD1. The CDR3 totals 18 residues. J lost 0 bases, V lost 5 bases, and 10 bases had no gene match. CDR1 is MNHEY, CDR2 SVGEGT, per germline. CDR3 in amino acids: CASSRQQGVFSGANVLTF. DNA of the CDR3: TGTGCCAGCAGTCGTCAGCAGGGGGTCTTCTCTGGGGCCAACGTCCTGACTTTC.

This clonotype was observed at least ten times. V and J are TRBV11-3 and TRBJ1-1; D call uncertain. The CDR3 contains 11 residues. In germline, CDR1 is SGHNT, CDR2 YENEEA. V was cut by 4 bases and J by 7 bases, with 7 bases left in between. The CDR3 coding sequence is TGTGCCAGCAGCTATGGAGTTGAAGCTTTCTTT. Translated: CASSYGVEAFF. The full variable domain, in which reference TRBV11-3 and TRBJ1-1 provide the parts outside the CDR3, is EAGVVQSPRYKIIEKKQPVAFWCNPISGHNTLYWYLQNLGQGPELLIRYENEEAVDDSQLPKDRFSAERLKGVDSTLKIQPAELGDSAVYLCASSYGVEAFFGQGTRLTVV.

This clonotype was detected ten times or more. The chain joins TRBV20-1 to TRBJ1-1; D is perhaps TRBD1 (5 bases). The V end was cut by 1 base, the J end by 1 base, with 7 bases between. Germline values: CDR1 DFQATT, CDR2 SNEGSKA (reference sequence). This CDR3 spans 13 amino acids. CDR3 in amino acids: CSARVGANTEAFF. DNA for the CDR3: TGCAGTGCTAGAGTCGGGGCGAACACTGAAGCTTTCTTT.

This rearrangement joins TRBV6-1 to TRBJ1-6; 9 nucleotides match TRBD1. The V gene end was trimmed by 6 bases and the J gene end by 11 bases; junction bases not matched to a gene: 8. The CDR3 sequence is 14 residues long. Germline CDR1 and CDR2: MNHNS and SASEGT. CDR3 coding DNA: TGTGCCAGCAGCCTCGGGACAGGGCCGACACCCCTCCACTTT. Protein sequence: CASSLGTGPTPLHF.

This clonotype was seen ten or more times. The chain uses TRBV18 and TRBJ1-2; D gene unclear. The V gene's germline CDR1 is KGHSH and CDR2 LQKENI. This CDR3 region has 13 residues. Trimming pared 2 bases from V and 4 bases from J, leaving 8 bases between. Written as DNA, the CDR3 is TGTGCCAGCTCACCATGGAGCAGCTATGGCTACACCTTC. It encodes CASSPWSSYGYTF.

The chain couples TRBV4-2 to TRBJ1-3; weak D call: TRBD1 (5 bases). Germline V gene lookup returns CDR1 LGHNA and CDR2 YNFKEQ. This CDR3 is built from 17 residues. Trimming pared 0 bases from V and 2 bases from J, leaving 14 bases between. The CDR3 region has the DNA TGTGCCAGCAGCCAAGATCAGGGTCCAGGGACTGGAAACACCATATATTTT. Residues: CASSQDQGPGTGNTIYF.

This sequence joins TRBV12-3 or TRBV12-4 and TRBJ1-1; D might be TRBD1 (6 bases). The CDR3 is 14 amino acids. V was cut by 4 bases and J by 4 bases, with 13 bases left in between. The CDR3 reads CASSYRRGSTEAFF. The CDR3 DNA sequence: TGTGCCAGCAGTTACCGCAGGGGTTCCACTGAAGCTTTCTTT.

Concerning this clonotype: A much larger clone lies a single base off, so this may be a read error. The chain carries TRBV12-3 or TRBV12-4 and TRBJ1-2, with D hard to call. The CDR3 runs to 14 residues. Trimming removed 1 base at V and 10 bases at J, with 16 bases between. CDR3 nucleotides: TGTGCCAGCAGTTTAGAGTCGTATGGGTTCACCTACACCTTC. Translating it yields CASSLESYGFTYTF.

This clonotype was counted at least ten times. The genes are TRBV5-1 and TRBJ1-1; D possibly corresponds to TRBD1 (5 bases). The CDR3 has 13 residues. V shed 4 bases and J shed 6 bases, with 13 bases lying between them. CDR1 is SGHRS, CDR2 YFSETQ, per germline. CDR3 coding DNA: TGCGCCAGCAGCCACCGAGGGGTCGCTGAAGCTTTCTTT. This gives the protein CASSHRGVAEAFF.

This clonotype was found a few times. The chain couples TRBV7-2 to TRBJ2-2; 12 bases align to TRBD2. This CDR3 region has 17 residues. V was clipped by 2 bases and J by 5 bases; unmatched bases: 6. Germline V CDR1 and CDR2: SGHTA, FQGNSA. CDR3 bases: TGTGCCAGCAGCTTATCGGCTCTAGCGGGGGGGACCGGGGAGCTGTTTTTT. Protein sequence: CASSLSALAGGTGELFF.

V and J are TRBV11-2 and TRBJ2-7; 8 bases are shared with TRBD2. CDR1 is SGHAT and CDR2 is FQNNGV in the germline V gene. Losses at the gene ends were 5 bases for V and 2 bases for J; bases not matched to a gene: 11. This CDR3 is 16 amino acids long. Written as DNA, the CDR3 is TGTGCCAGCAGCATATCCACTAGCGGTCCTACCTACGAGCAGTACTTC. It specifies CASSISTSGPTYEQYF. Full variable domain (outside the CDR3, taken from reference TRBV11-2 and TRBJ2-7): EAGVAQSPRYKIIEKRQSVAFWCNPISGHATLYWYQQILGQGPKLLIQFQNNGVVDDSQLPKDRFSAERLKGVDSTLKIQPAKLEDSAVYLCASSISTSGPTYEQYFGPGTRLTVT.

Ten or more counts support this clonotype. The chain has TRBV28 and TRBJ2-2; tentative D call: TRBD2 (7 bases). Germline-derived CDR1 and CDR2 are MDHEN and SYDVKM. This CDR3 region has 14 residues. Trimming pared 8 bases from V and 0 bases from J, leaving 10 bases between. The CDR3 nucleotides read TGTGCCAGCGGGAGGGACACGAACACCGGGGAGCTGTTTTTT. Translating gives CASGRDTNTGELFF.

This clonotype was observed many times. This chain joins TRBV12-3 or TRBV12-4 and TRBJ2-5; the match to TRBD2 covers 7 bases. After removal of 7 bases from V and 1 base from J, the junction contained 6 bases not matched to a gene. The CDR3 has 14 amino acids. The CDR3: CASNPGTTQETQYF. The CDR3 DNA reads TGTGCCAGCAATCCCGGGACTACCCAAGAGACCCAGTACTTC.

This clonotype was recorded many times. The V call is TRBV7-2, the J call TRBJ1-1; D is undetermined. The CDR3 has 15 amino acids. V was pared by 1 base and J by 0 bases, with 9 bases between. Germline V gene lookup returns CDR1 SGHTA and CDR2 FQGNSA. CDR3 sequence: CASSLVGEMNTEAFF. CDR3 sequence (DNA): TGTGCCAGCAGCTTAGTCGGAGAGATGAACACTGAAGCTTTCTTT.